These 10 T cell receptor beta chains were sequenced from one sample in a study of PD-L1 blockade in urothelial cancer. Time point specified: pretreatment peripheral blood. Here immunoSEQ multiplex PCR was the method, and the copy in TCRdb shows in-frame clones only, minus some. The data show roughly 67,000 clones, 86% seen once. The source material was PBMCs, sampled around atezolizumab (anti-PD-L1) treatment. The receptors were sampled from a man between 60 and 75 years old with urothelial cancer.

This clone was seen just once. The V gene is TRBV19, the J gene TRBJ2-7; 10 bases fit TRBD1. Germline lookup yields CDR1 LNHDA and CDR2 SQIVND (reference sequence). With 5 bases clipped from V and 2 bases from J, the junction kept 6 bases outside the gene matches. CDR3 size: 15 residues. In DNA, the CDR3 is TGTGCCAGTAGTGTCGACAGGGGGCCCCCCTACGAGCAGTACTTC. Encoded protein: CASSVDRGPPYEQYF.

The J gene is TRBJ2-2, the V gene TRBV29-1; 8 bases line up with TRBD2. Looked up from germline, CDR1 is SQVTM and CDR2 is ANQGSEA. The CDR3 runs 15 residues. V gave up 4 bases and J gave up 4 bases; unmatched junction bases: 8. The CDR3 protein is CSVAPGGTTTGELFF. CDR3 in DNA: TGCAGCGTTGCCCCGGGAGGGACTACCACCGGGGAGCTGTTTTTT.

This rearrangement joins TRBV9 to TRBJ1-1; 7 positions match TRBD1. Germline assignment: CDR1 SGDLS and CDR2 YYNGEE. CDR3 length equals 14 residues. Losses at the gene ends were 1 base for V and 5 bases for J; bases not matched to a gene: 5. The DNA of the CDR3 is TGTGCCAGCAGCGTAAGACAGGGAGGTACTGAAGCTTTCTTT. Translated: CASSVRQGGTEAFF.

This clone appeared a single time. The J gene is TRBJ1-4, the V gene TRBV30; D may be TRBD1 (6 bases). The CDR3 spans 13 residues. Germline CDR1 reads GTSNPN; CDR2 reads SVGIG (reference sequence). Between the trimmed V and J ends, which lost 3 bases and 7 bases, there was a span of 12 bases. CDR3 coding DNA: TGTGCCTGGAGCAGGGGACATGGTGAAAAACTGTTTTTT. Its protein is CAWSRGHGEKLFF.

CDR3 residues: CARSFPLKTVPSPLVGNQPQHF. DNA for the CDR3: TGTGCCAGAAGCTTTCCGCTAAAGACAGTTCCGTCACCCCTGGTCGGCAATCAGCCCCAGCATTTT. The chain employs TRBV5-3 and TRBJ1-5; TRBD1 is a possible D gene (5 bases). Being an ORF, TRBV5-3 has a function that is uncertain. The ends were cut back, 2 bases at V and 2 bases at J, with 32 bases in the middle. The CDR3 loop spans 22 amino acids.

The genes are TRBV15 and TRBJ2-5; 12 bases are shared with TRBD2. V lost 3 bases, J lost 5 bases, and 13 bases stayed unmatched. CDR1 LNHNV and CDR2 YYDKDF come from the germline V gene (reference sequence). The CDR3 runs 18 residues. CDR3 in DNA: TGTGCCACCAGCAGGGGGTTGACTAGCGGGGGCCCAACGGAGACCCAGTACTTC. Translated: CATSRGLTSGGPTETQYF.

As DNA, the CDR3 is TGTGCCAGTAGGGATGGGACAGCAGGGACCGGGGAGCTGTTTTTT. Protein sequence: CASRDGTAGTGELFF. J is TRBJ2-2 and V is TRBV19; 7 bases are a match to TRBD1. Unmatched junction bases numbered 9, after V lost 6 bases and J lost 5 bases. Germline V gives CDR1 LNHDA, CDR2 SQIVND (reference sequence). The CDR3 consists of 15 residues.

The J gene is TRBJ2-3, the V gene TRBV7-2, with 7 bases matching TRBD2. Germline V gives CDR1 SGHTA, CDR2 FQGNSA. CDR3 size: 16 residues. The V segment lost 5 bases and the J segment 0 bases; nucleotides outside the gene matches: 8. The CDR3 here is CASSISAGSSTDTQYF. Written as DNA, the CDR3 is TGTGCCAGCAGCATATCAGCGGGGTCTAGCACAGATACGCAGTATTTT.

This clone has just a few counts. CDR3 DNA sequence: TGCGCCAGCAGCTTGGGAGCAGCGGGGGGCCTGGGCGGAGAGACCCAGTACTTC. The encoded protein is CASSLGAAGGLGGETQYF. The rearrangement links TRBV5-1 to TRBJ2-5; 9 bases are shared with TRBD2. V trimming: 0 bases; J trimming: 4 bases; junction bases outside the gene matches: 13. This CDR3 is built from 18 residues. Germline loops: CDR1 SGHRS, CDR2 YFSETQ.

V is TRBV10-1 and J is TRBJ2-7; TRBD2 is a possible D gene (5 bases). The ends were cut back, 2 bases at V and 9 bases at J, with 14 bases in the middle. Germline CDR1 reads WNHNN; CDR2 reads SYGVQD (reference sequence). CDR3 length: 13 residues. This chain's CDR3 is CASSEASTIGQYF. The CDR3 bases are TGCGCCAGCAGTGAGGCTAGCACAATCGGGCAGTACTTC.